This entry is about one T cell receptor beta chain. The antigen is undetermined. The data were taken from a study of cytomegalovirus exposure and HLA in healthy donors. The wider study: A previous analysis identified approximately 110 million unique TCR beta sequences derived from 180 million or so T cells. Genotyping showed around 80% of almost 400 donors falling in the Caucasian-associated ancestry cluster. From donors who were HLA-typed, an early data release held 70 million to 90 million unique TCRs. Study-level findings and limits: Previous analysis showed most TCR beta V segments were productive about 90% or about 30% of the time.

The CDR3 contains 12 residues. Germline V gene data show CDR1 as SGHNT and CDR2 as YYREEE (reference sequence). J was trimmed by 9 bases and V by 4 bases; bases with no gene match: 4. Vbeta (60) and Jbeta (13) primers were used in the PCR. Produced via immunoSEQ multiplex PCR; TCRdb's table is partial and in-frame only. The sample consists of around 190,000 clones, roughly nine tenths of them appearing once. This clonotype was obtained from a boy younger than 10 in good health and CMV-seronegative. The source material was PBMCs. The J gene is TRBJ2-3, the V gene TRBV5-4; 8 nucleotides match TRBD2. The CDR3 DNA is TGTGCCAGCAGCCCCGTAGCGGGGACGCAGTATTTT. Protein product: CASSPVAGTQYF.